This T cell receptor (beta chain) was found in a study of radiotherapy plus CTLA-4 blockade in lung cancer. Study background: Approximately 18% of patients responded objectively, and approximately 33% achieved disease control. The study, taken as a whole, reports: Clones derived from tumor TCRs expanded in blood after radiotherapy plus ipilimumab. Interferon-beta and early blood T cell clone dynamics reportedly predicted response best.

Trimming at V came to 6 bases and at J to 3 bases, leaving 0 bases not matched to a gene. The CDR3 covers 15 residues. The germline V gene has CDR1 MNHNS and CDR2 SASEGT. Concerning this clone: Antigen: not known.

The protocol was immunoSEQ multiplex PCR, while the TCRdb copy is restricted to in-frame clones and leaves out a portion. Among fewer than 100,000 clones listed, about 79% were seen once. The chain has TRBV6-1 and TRBJ2-1; TRBD2 matches at 15 bases. The sample in question was peripheral blood, obtained from a patient treated with radiotherapy plus ipilimumab. The clonotype was recovered from a human donor with non-small cell lung cancer whose response to radiotherapy plus ipilimumab could not be evaluated. Some clones in this sample may be carry-over from other donors' samples. The CDR3: CASRGLAGGYNEQFF. The CDR3 DNA is TGTGCCAGCAGGGGACTAGCGGGGGGCTACAATGAGCAGTTCTTC.